These T cell receptor beta chains were read from a single sample in a study of breast tumors, draining lymph nodes, adjacent tissues. TCRdb used MiXCR to reprocess the multiplex PCR reads, holding one entry per CDR3 protein. The sample records around 66,000 distinct CDR3 sequences, roughly 44% being singletons. Sequences were obtained from breast tumor tissue. The receptors originated from a female donor with breast cancer. Some clones in this sample may be carry-over from other donors' samples. The CDR3 runs from the conserved cysteine through the conserved F or W. Each record gives: J gene, clone size, V gene, D gene, CDR3 protein, CDR3 DNA. D genes are given only for firm matches. Clone size is not always given. Where it is, it says once, few, many or a class for expanded clones.

j_call: TRBJ1-3
clone_size: .
v_call: TRBV20-1
d_call: .
cdr3_aa: CSASWASYGYTIYF
cdr3_nt: TGCAGTGCTTCCTGGGCGTCCTATGGCTACACCATATATTTT

j_call: TRBJ2-7
clone_size: .
v_call: TRBV6-2/TRBV6-3
d_call: .
cdr3_aa: CASSHFSGTLDEQYF
cdr3_nt: TGTGCCAGCAGTCACTTTTCTGGGACGCTCGACGAGCAGTACTTC

j_call: TRBJ1-5
clone_size: many
v_call: TRBV12-3/TRBV12-4
d_call: .
cdr3_aa: CASSTPYSNQPQHF
cdr3_nt: TGTGCCAGCAGTACACCTTATAGCAATCAGCCCCAGCATTTT

j_call: TRBJ1-2
clone_size: many
v_call: TRBV27
d_call: .
cdr3_aa: CASSTRTAGGGYTF
cdr3_nt: TGTGCCAGCAGTACACGGACGGCTGGGGGTGGCTACACCTTC

j_call: TRBJ1-5
clone_size: many
v_call: TRBV7-8
d_call: .
cdr3_aa: CASSLVSGFYQPQHF
cdr3_nt: TGTGCCAGCAGCTTAGTCTCCGGATTTTATCAGCCCCAGCATTTT

j_call: TRBJ2-7
clone_size: many
v_call: TRBV2
d_call: TRBD2
cdr3_aa: CAGSEQSQGGSEQYF
cdr3_nt: TGTGCCGGCAGTGAACAAAGTCAGGGAGGGAGCGAGCAGTACTTC

j_call: TRBJ2-2
clone_size: many
v_call: TRBV6-4
d_call: TRBD1
cdr3_aa: CASSELQGALRGELFF
cdr3_nt: TGTGCCAGCAGTGAATTACAGGGGGCTCTTCGCGGGGAGCTGTTTTTT

j_call: TRBJ1-4
clone_size: .
v_call: TRBV19
d_call: .
cdr3_aa: CASSWALGRSSF
cdr3_nt: TGTGCCAGTAGTTGGGCCCTAGGACGGTCAAGTTTT

j_call: TRBJ2-5
clone_size: few
v_call: TRBV5-1
d_call: TRBD2
cdr3_aa: CASSRLTSGGGETQYF
cdr3_nt: TGCGCCAGCAGCCGATTGACTAGCGGGGGGGGAGAGACCCAGTACTTC

j_call: TRBJ1-5
clone_size: .
v_call: TRBV10-3
d_call: .
cdr3_aa: CAIRTSGSSSYEHF
cdr3_nt: TGTGCCATCCGGACTAGCGGGAGTTCTTCCTACGAGCATTTT

j_call: TRBJ2-7
clone_size: .
v_call: TRBV7-8
d_call: .
cdr3_aa: CASSIYLCSVSLGPYEQYF
cdr3_nt: .

j_call: TRBJ2-3
clone_size: many
v_call: TRBV7-3
d_call: .
cdr3_aa: CASSSLLTDTQYF
cdr3_nt: TGTGCCAGCAGCTCCCTTTTAACAGATACGCAGTATTTT

j_call: TRBJ2-3
clone_size: many
v_call: TRBV14
d_call: .
cdr3_aa: CASSQDRVRTDTQYF
cdr3_nt: TGTGCCAGCAGCCAAGACAGGGTACGCACAGATACGCAGTATTTT

j_call: TRBJ2-2
clone_size: medium-sized
v_call: TRBV7-9
d_call: .
cdr3_aa: CASRRTSGELFF
cdr3_nt: TGTGCCAGCAGGAGGACGTCCGGGGAGCTGTTTTTT

j_call: TRBJ2-3
clone_size: .
v_call: TRBV4-2
d_call: TRBD2
cdr3_aa: CASSQAYPGLAGPTDTQYF
cdr3_nt: TGTGCCAGCAGCCAAGCCTACCCGGGACTAGCGGGACCAACAGATACGCAGTATTTT

j_call: TRBJ2-7
clone_size: many
v_call: TRBV7-2
d_call: TRBD1
cdr3_aa: CASSLGGQERHEQYF
cdr3_nt: TGTGCCAGCAGCTTAGGTGGACAGGAGCGCCACGAGCAGTACTTC

j_call: TRBJ2-3
clone_size: many
v_call: TRBV29-1
d_call: .
cdr3_aa: CSALYLADTQYF
cdr3_nt: TGCAGCGCCCTTTATTTGGCAGATACGCAGTATTTT

j_call: TRBJ2-7
clone_size: many
v_call: TRBV15
d_call: .
cdr3_aa: CATSREEGPSYEQYF
cdr3_nt: TGTGCCACCAGCAGAGAGGAGGGGCCCTCATACGAGCAGTACTTC

j_call: TRBJ1-3
clone_size: .
v_call: TRBV2
d_call: .
cdr3_aa: CASSETGGMRNTIYF
cdr3_nt: TGTGCCAGCAGTGAGACAGGTGGTATGAGAAACACCATATATTTT

j_call: TRBJ2-1
clone_size: .
v_call: TRBV20-1
d_call: .
cdr3_aa: CSARDEYNESFF
cdr3_nt: TGCAGTGCTAGAGATGAGTACAATGAGTCGTTCTTC

j_call: TRBJ2-3
clone_size: many
v_call: TRBV7-9
d_call: TRBD1
cdr3_aa: CASSPYTGGGFIDTQYF
cdr3_nt: TGTGCCAGCAGCCCATACACAGGGGGCGGTTTCATAGATACGCAGTATTTT

j_call: TRBJ2-1
clone_size: .
v_call: TRBV24-1
d_call: .
cdr3_aa: CATRSLDEQFF
cdr3_nt: TGTGCCACCCGCTCTTTAGATGAGCAGTTCTTC

j_call: TRBJ2-7
clone_size: many
v_call: TRBV13
d_call: .
cdr3_aa: CASSLDVEQYF
cdr3_nt: TGTGCCAGCAGCTTAGATGTCGAGCAGTACTTC

j_call: TRBJ1-2
clone_size: many
v_call: TRBV6-6
d_call: .
cdr3_aa: CASSPLLGSDGYTF
cdr3_nt: TGTGCCAGCAGCCCCCTTTTGGGGTCTGACGGCTACACCTTC

j_call: TRBJ1-5
clone_size: once
v_call: TRBV20-1
d_call: .
cdr3_aa: CSANIEVREQVDEHF
cdr3_nt: TGCAGTGCCAACATTGAGGTTAGGGAGCAGGTTGATGAGCATTTT

j_call: TRBJ2-3
clone_size: .
v_call: TRBV29-1
d_call: .
cdr3_aa: CSVEVRSDTQYF
cdr3_nt: TGCAGCGTTGAGGTTCGCTCAGATACGCAGTATTTT

j_call: TRBJ1-5
clone_size: .
v_call: TRBV6-5
d_call: .
cdr3_aa: CASSYSFSSESGQPLHF
cdr3_nt: TGTGCCAGCAGTTACTCGTTTTCCTCGGAGAGTGGGCAGCCCCTGCATTTT

j_call: TRBJ2-7
clone_size: few
v_call: TRBV6-2/TRBV6-3
d_call: .
cdr3_aa: CASSLAGPYEQYF
cdr3_nt: TGTGCCAGCAGTCTCGCGGGGCCGTACGAGCAGTACTTC

j_call: TRBJ1-5
clone_size: .
v_call: TRBV2
d_call: .
cdr3_aa: CASNTGESYNEQFFGPGTRHF
cdr3_nt: .

j_call: TRBJ2-4
clone_size: many
v_call: TRBV20-1
d_call: TRBD2
cdr3_aa: CSAKAGGRGNIQYF
cdr3_nt: TGCAGTGCCAAGGCTGGCGGGAGAGGTAACATTCAGTACTTC

j_call: TRBJ2-1
clone_size: many
v_call: TRBV3-1
d_call: .
cdr3_aa: CASSSTVNEQFF
cdr3_nt: TGTGCCAGCAGCTCTACAGTCAATGAGCAGTTCTTC

j_call: TRBJ2-3
clone_size: .
v_call: TRBV7-8
d_call: .
cdr3_aa: CASSLRGLIIRPDTQYF
cdr3_nt: TGTGCCAGCAGCCTAAGGGGACTGATAATTCGACCAGATACGCAGTATTTT

j_call: TRBJ2-1
clone_size: many
v_call: TRBV6-5
d_call: .
cdr3_aa: CASSHSSHHHNNEQFF
cdr3_nt: TGTGCCAGCAGTCATAGTAGCCACCACCATAACAATGAGCAGTTCTTC

j_call: TRBJ1-2
clone_size: .
v_call: TRBV2
d_call: .
cdr3_aa: CVSSDWGAGGNTF
cdr3_nt: TGTGTCAGCAGTGATTGGGGGGCCGGTGGCAACACCTTC

j_call: TRBJ2-3
clone_size: many
v_call: TRBV6-2/TRBV6-3
d_call: TRBD2
cdr3_aa: CASSQTLAGGSDF
cdr3_nt: TGTGCCAGCAGTCAAACCTTAGCGGGGGGGTCGGATTTT

j_call: TRBJ1-6
clone_size: .
v_call: TRBV19
d_call: .
cdr3_aa: CASSPPAGLESPLHF
cdr3_nt: TGTGCCAGTAGTCCGCCAGCAGGACTAGAGTCACCCCTCCACTTT

j_call: TRBJ2-5
clone_size: many
v_call: TRBV5-1
d_call: .
cdr3_aa: CASSLQVAEDTQYF
cdr3_nt: TGCGCCAGCAGCTTGCAGGTGGCGGAAGACACCCAGTACTTC

j_call: TRBJ2-1
clone_size: many
v_call: TRBV7-2
d_call: .
cdr3_aa: CASSLVLGNEQFF
cdr3_nt: TGTGCCAGCAGCTTAGTACTGGGTAATGAGCAGTTCTTC

j_call: TRBJ2-5
clone_size: few
v_call: TRBV20-1
d_call: TRBD2
cdr3_aa: CSAREASGTRENQYF
cdr3_nt: TGCAGTGCTAGAGAGGCTAGCGGGACCAGAGAGAACCAGTACTTC

j_call: TRBJ1-2
clone_size: .
v_call: TRBV11-3
d_call: TRBD1
cdr3_aa: CASSLAGTARLYSYTF
cdr3_nt: TGTGCCAGCAGCTTAGCCGGGACAGCTCGCCTCTATAGCTACACCTTC

j_call: TRBJ1-2
clone_size: .
v_call: TRBV7-8
d_call: TRBD1
cdr3_aa: CASSLRGGTGVGYPF
cdr3_nt: TGTGCCAGCAGCCTCCGGGGGGGGACAGGGGTCGGCTACCCCTTC

j_call: TRBJ2-5
clone_size: .
v_call: TRBV19
d_call: .
cdr3_aa: CASSMERIGETQYF
cdr3_nt: TGTGCCAGTAGTATGGAGAGGATTGGAGAGACCCAGTACTTC

j_call: TRBJ1-4
clone_size: .
v_call: TRBV3-1
d_call: .
cdr3_aa: CASHPSGINEKLFF
cdr3_nt: TGTGCCAGCCACCCTAGCGGGATCAATGAAAAACTGTTTTTT

j_call: TRBJ2-5
clone_size: once
v_call: TRBV20-1
d_call: .
cdr3_aa: CSAREAGKTNNETQYF
cdr3_nt: TGCAGTGCTAGAGAGGCGGGAAAGACCAACAATGAGACCCAGTACTTC

j_call: TRBJ1-4
clone_size: .
v_call: TRBV7-9
d_call: TRBD1
cdr3_aa: CASSSPITGELGKLFF
cdr3_nt: TGTGCCAGCAGCTCACCCATTACAGGGGAGTTGGGAAAACTGTTTTTT

j_call: TRBJ1-1
clone_size: once
v_call: TRBV19
d_call: TRBD1
cdr3_aa: CASRLKGQGWTEAFF
cdr3_nt: TGTGCCAGTAGACTAAAAGGACAGGGCTGGACTGAAGCTTTCTTT